The TCR beta chain under discussion was sequenced for a study of blood T cell repertoires in COVID-19. Study in general: Samples of COVID-19 (acute and convalescent) were obtained from the United States, Italy and Spain.

This CDR3 comprises 14 residues. V shed 6 bases and J shed 4 bases, with 15 bases lying between them. Germline CDR1 and CDR2: MNHEY and SVGAGI. The authors' processing: Amplification of reference gene primers provided the estimated nucleated cell counts. The protocol was immunoSEQ multiplex PCR, while the TCRdb copy is restricted to in-frame clones and leaves out a portion. That table supplies the V and J calls and clone size; D and trimming were determined from the DNA. Among 90,000 to 130,000 clones listed, approximately 82% were seen once. The chain carries TRBV6-5 and TRBJ1-1, with D perhaps TRBD1 (5 bases). The origin of this receptor is a woman older than 75 with acute or convalescent COVID-19. Material for sequencing was peripheral blood. DNA of the CDR3: TGTGCCAGCAGATTGGGGGGGTTCGGCACTGAAGCTTTCTTT. It yields the protein CASRLGGFGTEAFF.